This T cell receptor beta chain was observed in a study of cytomegalovirus exposure and HLA in healthy donors. Study results and caveats: In a later analysis, 16,951 TCR beta sequences were associated with HLA alleles at 0.05 false discovery rate. A later analysis found common viral pathogens apparently linked to several of the most significant clusters.

The primer mix had 60 Vbeta and 13 Jbeta primers. Some clones are missing from TCRdb's copy, which holds only in-frame ones; the method was immunoSEQ multiplex PCR. This sample has about 160,000 clones, with over 60% found just once. This CDR3 has 15 amino acids. Trimming took 4 bases from V and 4 from J, leaving 16 bases between them. CDR1 and CDR2 (germline): SGHDN, FVKESK. Concerning this clone itself: Its antigen is not known.

Sequenced material: PBMCs. This chain connects TRBV14 to TRBJ1-2; D unresolved. This receptor was taken from a woman aged 25 to 45 in good health and CMV-seronegative. CDR3 region: CASSRIDQLSYGYTF. The CDR3 region has the DNA TGTGCCAGCAGCCGTATCGATCAACTAAGCTATGGCTACACCTTC.